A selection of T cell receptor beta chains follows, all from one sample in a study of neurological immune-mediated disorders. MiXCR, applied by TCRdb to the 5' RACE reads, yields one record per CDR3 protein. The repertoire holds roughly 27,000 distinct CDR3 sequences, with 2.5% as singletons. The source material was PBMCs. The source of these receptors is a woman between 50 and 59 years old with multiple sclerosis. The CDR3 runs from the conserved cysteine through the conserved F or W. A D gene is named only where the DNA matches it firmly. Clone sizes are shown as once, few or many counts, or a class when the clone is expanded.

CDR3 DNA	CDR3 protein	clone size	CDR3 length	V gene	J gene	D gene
TGCAGTGCTAGGGAGCGGGGGGGCCGATGGGAGACCCAGTACTTC	CSARERGGRWETQYF	many	15	TRBV20-1	TRBJ2-5	TRBD2
TGTGCCAGCAGCGTAGCTGACTACAATGAGCAGTTCTTC	CASSVADYNEQFF	many	13	TRBV9	TRBJ2-1	.
TGCGCCAGCAGCTTGGCCGCGAGGAACACTGAAGCTTTCTTT	CASSLAARNTEAFF	many	14	TRBV5-1	TRBJ1-1	.
TGCAGTGCTTTAGACAGGGGACCGAACACTGAAGCTTTCTTT	CSALDRGPNTEAFF	many	14	TRBV20-1	TRBJ1-1	TRBD1
TGTGCCAGCGGGCTAGCGGGGGGTGATACGCAGTATTTT	CASGLAGGDTQYF	many	13	TRBV2	TRBJ2-3	TRBD2
TGTGCCAGCGGACGGTACTATGGCTACACCTTC	CASGRYYGYTF	many	11	TRBV12-3/TRBV12-4	TRBJ1-2	.
TGCAGTGCTAAAGAGTCGACAGGGACCCTCTCTGGAAACACCATATATTTT	CSAKESTGTLSGNTIYF	many	17	TRBV20-1	TRBJ1-3	TRBD1
TGTGCCAGCAGCTTTTCGGGGGGGACAACAGATACGCAGTATTTT	CASSFSGGTTDTQYF	few	15	TRBV7-2	TRBJ2-3	TRBD2
TGTGCCAGCAGCTTGGTAGGGGAATCTAGCGGGGGCCATCTCACAGATACGCAGTATTTT	CASSLVGESSGGHLTDTQYF	few	20	TRBV5-6	TRBJ2-3	TRBD2
TGTGCCAGCAGCTTAGCCGGCGGAGGTTATGGCTACACCTTC	CASSLAGGGYGYTF	many	14	TRBV7-3	TRBJ1-2	.